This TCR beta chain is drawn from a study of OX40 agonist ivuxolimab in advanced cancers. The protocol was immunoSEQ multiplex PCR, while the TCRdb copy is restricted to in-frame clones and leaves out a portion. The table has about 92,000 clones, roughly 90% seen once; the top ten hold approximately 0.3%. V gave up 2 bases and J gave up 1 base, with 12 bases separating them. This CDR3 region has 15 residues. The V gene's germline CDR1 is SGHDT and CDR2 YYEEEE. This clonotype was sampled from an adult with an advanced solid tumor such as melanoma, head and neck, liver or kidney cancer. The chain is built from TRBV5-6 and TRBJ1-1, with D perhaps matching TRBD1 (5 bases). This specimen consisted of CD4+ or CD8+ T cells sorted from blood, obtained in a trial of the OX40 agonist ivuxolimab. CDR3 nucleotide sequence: TGTGCCAGCAGCTTATTAGGGGCAGGGAACACTGAAGCTTTCTTT. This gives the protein CASSLLGAGNTEAFF.